These 18 T cell receptor beta chains were sequenced from one sample in a study of read filtering for tumor transcriptome and immune sequencing. The library was built from roughly 400 ng RNA with molecular barcoded adaptors for alpha/delta and beta/gamma chains. MiXCR, applied by TCRdb to the reads, yields one record per CDR3 protein. Of about 37,000 distinct CDR3 sequences in the sample, roughly 13% were seen once. Source material: a population of CD138-negative cells sorted from bone marrow. The receptors stem from a donor at least 40 years old with multiple myeloma.

The sample holds many counts of this clonotype. The chain couples TRBV6-1 to TRBJ2-7; 10 bases are shared with TRBD1. The germline gives CDR1 MNHNS, CDR2 SASEGT. There are 12 residues in the CDR3. The V segment lost 11 bases and the J segment 4 bases; nucleotides outside the gene matches: 5. The CDR3 spells CAAGQGMYEQYF. The CDR3 DNA reads as TGTGCCGCGGGACAGGGGATGTACGAGCAGTACTTC.

This clonotype is medium-sized. The V gene is TRBV6-2 or TRBV6-3, the J gene TRBJ2-3, with TRBD2 matching 10 bases. J gave up 0 bases and V 6 bases, and 15 bases lay outside the gene matches. The CDR3 totals 19 residues. Germline V gene sequence: CDR1 MNHEY, CDR2 SVGEGT. CDR3 sequence: CASSPMKAGGETSTDTQYF. The CDR3 DNA sequence: TGTGCCAGCAGCCCCATGAAAGCGGGAGGGGAAACTAGCACAGATACGCAGTATTTT.

This clonotype occurred many times. The chain joins TRBV20-1 to TRBJ2-3; D is unresolved. Germline assignment: CDR1 DFQATT and CDR2 SNEGSKA (reference sequence). There are 13 residues in the CDR3. V was shortened by 3 bases and J by 2 bases, with 9 bases between the two germline ends. The CDR3 nucleotides read TGCAGTGCTAGTAGGCAGGACACAGATACGCAGTATTTT. It is translated as CSASRQDTDTQYF.

The table lists this clonotype with many counts. The chain carries TRBV18 and TRBJ2-1; either TRBD1 or TRBD2 may fit D (5 bases each). Germline V gene data show CDR1 as KGHSH and CDR2 as LQKENI. V was trimmed by 1 base and J by 7 bases, leaving 8 bases between them. This CDR3 has 13 amino acids. The CDR3 is CASSPRGSNEQFF. The CDR3 DNA sequence: TGTGCCAGCTCACCACGGGGGTCGAATGAGCAGTTCTTC.

Only a few counts were recorded for this clonotype. The V and J genes are TRBV18 and TRBJ1-1; 7 bases agree with TRBD1. V was clipped by 5 bases and J by 7 bases; unmatched bases: 7. The germline V gene has CDR1 KGHSH and CDR2 LQKENI. The CDR3 is 13 residues long. Here the CDR3 reads CASSAGTEREAFF. CDR3 DNA: TGTGCCAGCTCAGCCGGGACAGAGCGTGAAGCTTTCTTT.

This clonotype was seen repeatedly, ten times or more. This chain links TRBV19 with TRBJ2-2; 7 nucleotides align to TRBD1. Germline lookup yields CDR1 LNHDA and CDR2 SQIVND (reference sequence). J lost 4 bases, V lost 3 bases, and 5 bases had no gene match. The CDR3 runs to 15 residues. CDR3 DNA sequence: TGTGCCAGTAGTATCGACAGGGTAGGCACCGGGGAGCTGTTTTTT. Its translation: CASSIDRVGTGELFF.

At least ten counts were recorded for this clonotype. CDR3 DNA sequence: TGCAGCAGACAGGGGTCCTTGAACACTGAAGCTTTCTTT. It specifies CSRQGSLNTEAFF. The chain employs TRBV20-1 and TRBJ1-1; 8 bases fit TRBD1. This CDR3 comprises 13 residues. From germline, CDR1 is DFQATT and CDR2 SNEGSKA (reference sequence).

This clonotype was seen many times. The chain uses TRBV2 and TRBJ2-1, with 9 bases that match TRBD2. CDR3 size: 12 residues. V was clipped by 9 bases and J by 9 bases; unmatched bases: 6. Germline CDR1 and CDR2: SNHLY and FYNNEI. CDR3 nucleotides: TGTGCCAGGGACGGGCGGGAGGGTGAGCAGTTCTTC. It specifies CARDGREGEQFF.

This clonotype occurred many times. This chain connects TRBV28 to TRBJ2-7, with D perhaps matching TRBD2 (5 bases). Trimming pared 3 bases from V and 6 bases from J, leaving 18 bases between. Germline CDR1 and CDR2: MDHEN and SYDVKM. This CDR3 comprises 15 residues. CDR3: CASSLSSGVAGEQYF. The CDR3 nucleotides are TGTGCCAGCAGTTTGAGTTCCGGGGTTGCTGGCGAGCAGTACTTC.

This clonotype has ten or more counts. This rearrangement joins TRBV2 to TRBJ2-1; 7 bases map to TRBD1. CDR3 length: 14 amino acids. The germline gives CDR1 SNHLY, CDR2 FYNNEI. J lost 5 bases, V lost 6 bases, and 7 bases had no gene match. CDR3 in amino acids: CASRVTGKHNEQFF. Written as DNA, the CDR3 is TGTGCCAGCAGGGTGACAGGGAAACACAATGAGCAGTTCTTC.

Ten or more counts support this clonotype. The chain joins TRBV7-9 to TRBJ2-5; no clear D. Germline-derived CDR1 and CDR2 are SEHNR and FQNEAQ (reference sequence). The CDR3 totals 11 residues. V was trimmed by 4 bases and J by 9 bases, leaving 9 bases between them. CDR3 nucleotide sequence: TGTGCCAGCAGCTCCCCCCAGGCCCAGTACTTC. Amino acid sequence: CASSSPQAQYF.

This clonotype has a count of ten or more. CDR3 sequence: CASGQTSGTYNEQFF. The CDR3 nucleotides are TGTGCTAGTGGTCAGACTAGCGGTACCTACAATGAGCAGTTCTTC. The rearrangement joins TRBV12-5 to TRBJ2-1; 9 nucleotides agree with TRBD2. Per germline, CDR1 LGHNT and CDR2 FRNRAP. The CDR3 loop spans 15 amino acids. Trimming took 5 bases from V and 2 from J; bases not matched to a gene: 4.

This clonotype showed up many times. The chain has TRBV9 and TRBJ2-1; 11 positions agree with TRBD1. Germline assignment: CDR1 SGDLS and CDR2 YYNGEE. V was clipped by 2 bases and J by 4 bases; unmatched bases: 5. This CDR3 contains 16 residues. CDR3 sequence reads: CASSVGQGAGYNEQFF. In DNA, the CDR3 is TGTGCCAGCAGCGTCGGACAGGGGGCAGGGTACAATGAGCAGTTCTTC. Based on the CDR3 plus reference TRBV9 and TRBJ2-1, the full variable domain is DSGVTQTPKHLITATGQRVTLRCSPRSGDLSVYWYQQSLDQGLQFLIQYYNGEERAKGNILERFSAQQFPDLHSELNLSSLELGDSALYFCASSVGQGAGYNEQFFGPGTRLTVL.

This clonotype was recorded at least ten times. The chain combines TRBV28 with TRBJ2-3; D may be TRBD2 (5 bases). CDR1 and CDR2 from the germline V gene are MDHEN and SYDVKM. The V end lost 8 bases, the J end lost 1 base, and 13 bases lay between the germline ends. CDR3 length: 14 amino acids. The CDR3 sequence is CASARGRGTDTQYF. The CDR3 nucleotides are TGTGCCAGCGCACGAGGGCGGGGCACAGATACGCAGTATTTT.

This clonotype appeared many times. The chain recombines TRBV7-9 with TRBJ2-5, with 7 nucleotides matching TRBD1. V shed 5 bases, J shed 4 bases, and the junction held 7 bases outside the gene matches. The germline V gene has CDR1 SEHNR and CDR2 FQNEAQ (reference sequence). This CDR3 contains 14 residues. The CDR3 coding sequence is TGTGCCAGCAGCGTAGTAGGGGGCAGAGAGACCCAGTACTTC. Its translation: CASSVVGGRETQYF.

Ten or more counts support this clonotype. The chain combines TRBV6-2 or TRBV6-3 with TRBJ2-2; 7 bases are a match to TRBD1. V lost 5 bases, J lost 1 base, and 7 bases stayed unmatched. The length of the CDR3 is 16 residues. Germline CDR1 is MNHEY and CDR2 is SVGEGT. CDR3 sequence reads: CASSASGTVNTGELFF. Written as DNA, the CDR3 is TGTGCCAGCAGTGCTTCAGGGACAGTGAACACCGGGGAGCTGTTTTTT.

Concerning this clonotype: Being one base from a much bigger clone, this may be a read error. The chain couples TRBV3-1 to TRBJ1-1; D is unclear. Germline assignment: CDR1 LGHDT and CDR2 YNNKEL (reference sequence). The CDR3 sequence is 12 residues long. The CDR3 protein is CANSRRNTEAFF. In DNA, the CDR3 is TGTGCCAACAGCCGGAGGAACACTGAAGCTTTCTTT.

This clonotype showed up many times. The chain carries TRBV11-2 and TRBJ2-3; no reliable D call. CDR1 is SGHAT and CDR2 is FQNNGV in the germline V gene. The V and J ends lost 4 bases and 0 bases respectively, with 14 bases between them. This CDR3 spans 16 amino acids. The CDR3: CASSSRRRTSTDTQYF. The CDR3 DNA sequence: TGTGCCAGCAGCTCCAGACGCCGGACGAGCACAGATACGCAGTATTTT.